The 30 T cell receptor beta chains given below trace back to one sample, sequenced in a study of T cells in Graves' hyperthyroidism and ophthalmopathy. Amplified regions were TCR beta CDR3 sequences from RNA transcripts. Using the HTBI primer set, a first-round RT-PCR was run on the TCR CDR3. One entry per CDR3 protein results from TCRdb running MiXCR on the multiplex PCR reads. The sample carries about 380,000 distinct CDR3 sequences, approximately 15% recorded once. Material for sequencing was blood. The receptor source for this set is a woman in her sixties with Graves' hyperthyroidism.

As to this clonotype: One end of the junction does not line up with germline, which may come from a read error. The chain couples TRBV12-3 or TRBV12-4 to TRBJ1-3; no definite D call. The CDR3 covers 17 residues. Here the CDR3 reads CASSSETLRPLGSTIYF. The CDR3 bases are TGTGCCAGCAGTTCAGAGACCCTCAGGCCGTTGGGAAGCACCATATATTTT.

This clonotype showed up many times. J is TRBJ2-3 and V is TRBV18; TRBD1 aligns across 10 bases. Germline V gene sequence: CDR1 KGHSH, CDR2 LQKENI. After removal of 4 bases from V and 3 bases from J, the junction contained 7 bases not matched to a gene. CDR3 length: 16 residues. CDR3 nucleotide sequence: TGTGCCAGCTCACGCTCGACAGGGGGCCGGACAGATACGCAGTATTTT. Translation: CASSRSTGGRTDTQYF.

Ten or more counts support this clonotype. The gene calls are TRBV3-1 and TRBJ2-2; the D gene is possibly TRBD1 (7 bases). V lost 4 bases to trimming and J lost 14 bases, with 17 bases between them. CDR3 length equals 13 residues. Germline-derived CDR1 and CDR2 are LGHDT and YNNKEL (reference sequence). CDR3: CASSRGTAAFLFF. The CDR3 DNA reads TGTGCCAGCAGCCGCGGGACAGCTGCCTTTCTGTTTTTT.

This clonotype was counted a few times. J is TRBJ2-7 and V is TRBV28; 10 bases are shared with TRBD1. The CDR3 runs 16 residues. Germline loops: CDR1 MDHEN, CDR2 SYDVKM. Losses at the gene ends were 1 base for V and 6 bases for J; bases not matched to a gene: 9. The CDR3 DNA follows: TGTGCCAGCAGTTTATTTGGACAGGGGGGCCCGGGCGAGCAGTACTTC. This gives the protein CASSLFGQGGPGEQYF.

There are many counts of this clonotype. The chain couples TRBV5-1 to TRBJ1-2; D perhaps matches TRBD1 (6 bases). Germline CDR1 reads SGHRS; CDR2 reads YFSETQ. The V end lost 0 bases, the J end lost 7 bases, and 7 bases lay between the germline ends. The CDR3 consists of 12 residues. CDR3 nucleotides: TGCGCCAGCAGCTTGGACAGGGTTGGCTACACCTTC. It encodes CASSLDRVGYTF.

Only a few counts were recorded for this clonotype. This chain connects TRBV10-1 to TRBJ2-7, with TRBD2 identical over 10 bases. This CDR3 has 16 residues. The V and J ends lost 0 bases and 5 bases, in that order; junction bases with no gene match: 7. CDR1 and CDR2 (germline): WNHNN, SYGVQD (reference sequence). CDR3 sequence reads: CASSESGSGRWNEQYF. The CDR3 DNA follows: TGCGCCAGCAGTGAGTCCGGTAGCGGGAGGTGGAACGAGCAGTACTTC.

A few counts support this clonotype. The chain couples TRBV24-1 to TRBJ2-2, with TRBD2 identical over 10 bases. The V gene's germline CDR1 is KGHDR and CDR2 SFDVKD. J gave up 6 bases and V 7 bases, and 1 base lay outside the gene matches. This CDR3 has 13 amino acids. Written as DNA, the CDR3 is TGTGCCACCAGGGGACTAGCGTCCGGGGAGCTGTTTTTT. Protein product: CATRGLASGELFF.

This clonotype was detected many times. This chain uses TRBV6-5 with TRBJ2-2, with TRBD2 matching over 7 bases. The V segment lost 2 bases and the J segment 1 base; nucleotides outside the gene matches: 7. This CDR3 contains 17 residues. Germline V gene sequence: CDR1 MNHEY, CDR2 SVGAGI. CDR3 protein: CASSYPRWGGNTGELFF. CDR3 DNA: TGTGCCAGCAGTTACCCCAGATGGGGGGGGAACACCGGGGAGCTGTTTTTT.

The rearrangement joins TRBV11-2 to TRBJ2-5, with D tentatively TRBD1 (5 bases). Trimming pared 5 bases from V and 4 bases from J, leaving 14 bases between. The germline V gene has CDR1 SGHAT and CDR2 FQNNGV. This CDR3 contains 14 residues. DNA of the CDR3: TGTGCCAGCAGCACCAGGGTCCCCACAGAGACCCAGTACTTC. Translated: CASSTRVPTETQYF.

V is TRBV6-1 and J is TRBJ2-1, with TRBD2 matching 7 bases. The germline V gene encodes CDR1 MNHNS and CDR2 SASEGT. Trimming took 3 bases from V and 4 from J; bases not matched to a gene: 6. This CDR3 is 15 amino acids long. CDR3: CASSELGGGYNEQFF. In nucleotides, the CDR3 is TGTGCCAGCAGTGAGTTGGGGGGGGGGTACAATGAGCAGTTCTTC.

This clonotype appeared many times. This chain joins TRBV7-9 and TRBJ1-1; D perhaps matches TRBD1 (5 bases). V lost 2 bases, J lost 4 bases, and 20 bases lay in between. The CDR3 is 17 amino acids. Per the germline V gene, CDR1 is SEHNR and CDR2 is FQNEAQ (reference sequence). CDR3 amino acids: CASSLIARVEGGTEAFF. DNA for the CDR3: TGTGCCAGCAGCTTAATCGCCAGGGTCGAAGGAGGCACTGAAGCTTTCTTT.

There are many counts of this clonotype. The chain couples TRBV2 to TRBJ2-7; weak D call: TRBD2 (6 bases). V lost 0 bases, J lost 6 bases, and 6 bases lay in between. The CDR3 is made up of 12 amino acids. Germline CDR1 SNHLY, CDR2 FYNNEI. CDR3: CASSEAGGEQYF. As DNA, the CDR3 is TGTGCCAGCAGTGAAGCGGGGGGCGAGCAGTACTTC.

This clonotype was recorded at least ten times. CDR3 sequence: CASSLDVAEAGYEQYF. The CDR3 bases are TGTGCCAGCAGCTTAGATGTGGCGGAGGCGGGGTACGAGCAGTACTTC. The rearrangement joins TRBV11-2 to TRBJ2-7; D possibly corresponds to TRBD2 (6 bases). V lost 0 bases, J lost 4 bases, and 16 bases lay in between. From germline, CDR1 is SGHAT and CDR2 FQNNGV. This CDR3 is 16 amino acids long. Supplemented by reference TRBV11-2 and TRBJ2-7, the full variable domain reads EAGVAQSPRYKIIEKRQSVAFWCNPISGHATLYWYQQILGQGPKLLIQFQNNGVVDDSQLPKDRFSAERLKGVDSTLKIQPAKLEDSAVYLCASSLDVAEAGYEQYFGPGTRLTVT.

The chain carries TRBV4-2 and TRBJ2-7; D possibly corresponds to TRBD2 (5 bases). The CDR3 consists of 13 residues. Trimming stripped 0 bases from V and 12 bases from J, with 15 bases between. Germline loops: CDR1 LGHNA, CDR2 YNFKEQ. The CDR3 protein is CASSQDLRGQLYF. CDR3 coding DNA: TGTGCCAGCAGCCAAGATTTAAGAGGGCAGCTGTACTTC.

The sample holds many counts of this clonotype. The chain combines TRBV11-1 with TRBJ2-7; 9 nucleotides align to TRBD2. Trimming took 5 bases from V and 1 from J; bases not matched to a gene: 6. Germline-derived CDR1 and CDR2 are SGHAT and FQDESV (reference sequence). This CDR3 contains 15 residues. The CDR3 DNA sequence: TGTGCCAGCAGCCTCCCTAGCGGGACTTCCTACGAGCAGTACTTC. Translating gives CASSLPSGTSYEQYF.

Remarks on this clonotype: It may be a read error: a sequence one base away is much more abundant. The rearrangement links TRBV20-1 to TRBJ1-4; 7 nucleotides align to TRBD1. Germline V gene data show CDR1 as DFQATT and CDR2 as SNEGSKA (reference sequence). The CDR3 has 14 residues. CDR3 coding DNA: TGCAGTGCTAGTTCCGGGACAGTTGGTGAAAAACTGGTTTTT. This codes for CSASSGTVGEKLVF.

The CDR3 here is CASSSGLAEGTDTQYF. In nucleotides, the CDR3 is TGCGCCAGCAGCTCGGGACTAGCGGAGGGCACAGATACGCAGTATTTT. The chain has TRBV5-1 and TRBJ2-3; 11 nucleotides match TRBD2. CDR1 and CDR2 (germline): SGHRS, YFSETQ. J gave up 1 base and V 3 bases, and 4 bases lay outside the gene matches. The CDR3 runs 16 residues.

This clonotype was detected ten times or more. This rearrangement joins TRBV18 to TRBJ1-4; D not certain. The CDR3 runs to 14 residues. Trimming cost V 0 bases and J 0 bases, with 2 bases left between them. Per the germline V gene, CDR1 is KGHSH and CDR2 is LQKENI. The CDR3, as DNA: TGTGCCAGCTCACCACCAACAACTAATGAAAAACTGTTTTTT. Translated, it gives CASSPPTTNEKLFF.

The chain carries TRBV29-1 and TRBJ2-1, with 12 bases that match TRBD2. The germline gives CDR1 SQVTM, CDR2 ANQGSEA. With 0 bases clipped from V and 7 bases from J, the junction kept 4 bases outside the gene matches. The CDR3 sequence is 15 residues long. In DNA form, the CDR3 reads TGCAGCGTTGAAGATACACTAGCGGGAGGAAATGAGCAGTTCTTC. Residues: CSVEDTLAGGNEQFF.

Ten or more counts support this clonotype. This chain links TRBV18 with TRBJ1-1; D may be TRBD1 (5 bases). The CDR3 sequence is 16 residues long. CDR1 KGHSH and CDR2 LQKENI come from the germline V gene. The V gene lost 2 bases and the J gene lost 4 bases, with 17 bases spanning the gap. CDR3 in amino acids: CASSPRGTGRATEAFF. CDR3 DNA sequence: TGTGCCAGCTCACCAAGGGGAACCGGGCGGGCCACTGAAGCTTTCTTT.

This clonotype was seen ten or more times. The chain combines TRBV7-2 with TRBJ2-3, with unresolved D. Germline V gene data show CDR1 as SGHTA and CDR2 as FQGNSA. The V end lost 0 bases, the J end lost 0 bases, and 7 bases lay between the germline ends. This CDR3 has 15 amino acids. The CDR3 DNA reads as TGTGCCAGCAGCTTAGCCGGCTACAGCACAGATACGCAGTATTTT. Encoded protein: CASSLAGYSTDTQYF.

Many counts were recorded for this clonotype. This chain connects TRBV2 to TRBJ2-2; D uncertain. In germline, CDR1 is SNHLY, CDR2 FYNNEI. CDR3 length: 11 residues. V lost 9 bases and J lost 4, with 6 bases in between. Written as DNA, the CDR3 is TGTGCCAGGAAAACCACCGGGGAGCTGTTTTTT. The encoded protein is CARKTTGELFF.

This clonotype was seen ten or more times. The chain carries TRBV27 and TRBJ2-5; TRBD1 matches 8 bases. The CDR3 is 13 residues long. Germline V gene sequence: CDR1 MNHEY, CDR2 SMNVEV (reference sequence). V lost 3 bases to trimming and J lost 5 bases; unmatched junction nucleotides: 2. The CDR3 bases are TGTGCCAGCAGTTTTTACAGGGGGGAGACCCAGTACTTC. Protein product: CASSFYRGETQYF.

Many counts were recorded for this clonotype. The chain recombines TRBV20-1 with TRBJ1-1, with D uncertain. V was clipped by 2 bases and J by 1 base, with 8 bases between them. The CDR3 length is 13 residues. Germline CDR1 DFQATT, CDR2 SNEGSKA (reference sequence). CDR3 amino acids: CSARTAWNTEAFF. In DNA form, the CDR3 reads TGCAGTGCTAGAACGGCCTGGAACACTGAAGCTTTCTTT.

This clonotype was found a few times. A read error may produce the germline difference seen at one junction end. The V call is TRBV9, the J call TRBJ2-3; 12 bases match TRBD2. This CDR3 is built from 18 residues. Per germline, CDR1 SGDLS and CDR2 YYNGEE. The CDR3 nucleotides read TGTGCCTGCAGCCCACGGGCTAGCGGGAGGGGTTTCACAGATACGCAGTATTTT. Its translation: CACSPRASGRGFTDTQYF.

This chain uses TRBV7-6 with TRBJ2-5; D unresolved. The germline CDR1 and CDR2 sequences are SGHVS and FNYEAQ. The V gene lost 8 bases and the J gene lost 1 base, with 8 bases spanning the gap. This CDR3 spans 12 amino acids. CDR3 in amino acids: CASSQIQETQYF. As DNA, the CDR3 is TGTGCCAGCTCCCAGATCCAAGAGACCCAGTACTTC. Filled out from reference TRBV7-6 and TRBJ2-5, the complete variable domain reads GAGVSQSPRYKVTKRGQDVALRCDPISGHVSLYWYRQALGQGPEFLTYFNYEAQQDKSGLPNDRFSAERPEGSISTLTIQRTEQRDSAMYRCASSQIQETQYFGPGTRLLVL.

J is TRBJ1-2 and V is TRBV27; perhaps TRBD1 as D (6 bases). With 0 bases removed from V and 7 bases from J, the gap between germline ends came to 12 bases. This CDR3 spans 14 amino acids. Germline-derived CDR1 and CDR2 are MNHEY and SMNVEV (reference sequence). CDR3 region: CASSLSAGVGGYTF. Written as DNA, the CDR3 is TGTGCCAGCAGTTTATCGGCAGGGGTTGGTGGCTACACCTTC.

This clonotype has only a few counts. The gene calls are TRBV27 and TRBJ2-1; 12 bases are shared with TRBD2. With V trimmed by 6 bases and J by 7 bases, 4 bases remained unmatched. Germline loops: CDR1 MNHEY, CDR2 SMNVEV (reference sequence). This CDR3 contains 14 residues. The DNA for the CDR3 is TGTGCCAGCAGCCCTAGCGGGAGGGCTAATGAGCAGTTCTTC. Translated, it gives CASSPSGRANEQFF.

Note on this clonotype: Because it lacks the conserved phenylalanine or tryptophan at the end, this CDR3 is likely a read error. The gene calls are TRBV7-9 and TRBJ2-2; tentative D call: TRBD1 (6 bases). Germline CDR1 and CDR2: SEHNR and FQNEAQ (reference sequence). The CDR3 extends over 18 amino acids. V lost 1 base to trimming and J lost 1 base, with 16 bases between them. The CDR3 loop reads CASSLVPVGRGNTGELFL. The CDR3 coding sequence is TGTGCCAGCAGCTTAGTCCCGGTTGGCAGGGGGAACACCGGGGAGCTGTTTCTT.

In its sample, this clonotype was seen many times. The chain links TRBV29-1 to TRBJ1-3; D remains ambiguous. V lost 7 bases and J lost 0, with 7 bases in between. The CDR3 runs to 12 residues. Germline V gene sequence: CDR1 SQVTM, CDR2 ANQGSEA. The CDR3 DNA follows: TGCAGCGGAACAGACTCTGGAAACACCATATATTTT. Its protein is CSGTDSGNTIYF.